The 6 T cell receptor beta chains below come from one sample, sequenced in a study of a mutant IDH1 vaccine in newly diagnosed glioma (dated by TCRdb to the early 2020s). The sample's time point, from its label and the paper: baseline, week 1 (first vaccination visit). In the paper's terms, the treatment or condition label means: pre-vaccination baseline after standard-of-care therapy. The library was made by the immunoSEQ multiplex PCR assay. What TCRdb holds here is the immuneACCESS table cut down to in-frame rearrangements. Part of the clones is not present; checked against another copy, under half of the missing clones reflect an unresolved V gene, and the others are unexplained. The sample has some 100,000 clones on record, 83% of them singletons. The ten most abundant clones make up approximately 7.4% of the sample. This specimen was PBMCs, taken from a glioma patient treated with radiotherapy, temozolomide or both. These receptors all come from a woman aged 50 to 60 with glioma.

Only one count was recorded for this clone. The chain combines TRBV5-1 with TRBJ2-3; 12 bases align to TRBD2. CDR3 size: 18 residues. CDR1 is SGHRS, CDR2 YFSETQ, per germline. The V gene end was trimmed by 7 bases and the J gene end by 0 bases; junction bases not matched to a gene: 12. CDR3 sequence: CASAKTSGGGWSTDTQYF. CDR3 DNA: TGCGCCAGCGCGAAGACTAGCGGGGGCGGATGGAGCACAGATACGCAGTATTTT.

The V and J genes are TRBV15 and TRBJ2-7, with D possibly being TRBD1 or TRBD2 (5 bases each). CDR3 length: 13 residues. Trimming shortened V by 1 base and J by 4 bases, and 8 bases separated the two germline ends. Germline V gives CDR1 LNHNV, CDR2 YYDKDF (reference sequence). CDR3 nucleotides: TGTGCCACCAGCAGAGGGGGACCTTACGAGCAGTACTTC. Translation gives CATSRGGPYEQYF.

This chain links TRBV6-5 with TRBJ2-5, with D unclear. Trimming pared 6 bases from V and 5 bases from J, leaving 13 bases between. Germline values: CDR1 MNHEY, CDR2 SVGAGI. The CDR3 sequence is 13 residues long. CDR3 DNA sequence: TGTGCCAGCAGCCCACAGCCCGGCGAGACCCAGTACTTC. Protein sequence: CASSPQPGETQYF.

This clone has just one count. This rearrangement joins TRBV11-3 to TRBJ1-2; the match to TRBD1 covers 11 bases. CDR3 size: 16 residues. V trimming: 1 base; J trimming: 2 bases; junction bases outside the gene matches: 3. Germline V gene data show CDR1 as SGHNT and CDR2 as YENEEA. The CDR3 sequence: CASSLAGTGGNYGYTF. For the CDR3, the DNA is TGTGCCAGCAGCTTAGCCGGGACAGGGGGAAACTATGGCTACACCTTC.

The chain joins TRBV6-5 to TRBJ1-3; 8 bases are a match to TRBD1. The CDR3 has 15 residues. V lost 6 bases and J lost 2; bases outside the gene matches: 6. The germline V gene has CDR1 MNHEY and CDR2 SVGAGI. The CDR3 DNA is TGTGCCAGCAGCCAGGACAGGGAGGCTGGAAACACCATATATTTT. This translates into CASSQDREAGNTIYF.

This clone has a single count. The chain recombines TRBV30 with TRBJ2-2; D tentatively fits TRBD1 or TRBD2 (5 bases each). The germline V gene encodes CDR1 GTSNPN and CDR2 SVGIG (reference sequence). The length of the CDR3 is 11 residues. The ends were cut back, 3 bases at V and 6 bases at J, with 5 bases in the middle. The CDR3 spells CAWRGAGELFF. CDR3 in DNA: TGTGCCTGGAGGGGGGCCGGGGAGCTGTTTTTT.